Below are 3 T cell receptor beta chains sequenced from a single sample in a study of cytomegalovirus exposure and HLA in healthy donors (dated by TCRdb to 2015 to 2018). The library was produced with the immunoSEQ multiplex PCR assay. The table comes from immuneACCESS by way of TCRdb, which keeps in-frame sequences with V and J called. Part of the clones is missing from these tables; in studies checked, under half for an unresolved V gene and the rest for unknown reasons. Here the sample has fewer than 100,000 clones; about nine tenths occur a single time. The top ten clonotypes cover 2.1% of the sample. The sequencing sample was made of PBMCs. These receptors all stem from a young man in good health and CMV-seronegative.

The J gene is TRBJ2-5, the V gene TRBV10-2; D might be TRBD1 (6 bases). Germline-derived CDR1 and CDR2 are WSHSY and SAAADI. Trimming left V 6 bases short and J 4 bases short, with 15 bases between. This CDR3 spans 14 amino acids. CDR3 protein: CASSYTGFRETQYF. CDR3 sequence (DNA): TGCGCCAGCAGCTACACAGGGTTCCGAGAGACCCAGTACTTC.

The chain combines TRBV28 with TRBJ2-7; D is ambiguous. Between the trimmed V and J ends, which lost 1 base and 4 bases, there was a span of 5 bases. The CDR3 is 12 amino acids. Germline assignment: CDR1 MDHEN and CDR2 SYDVKM. The DNA for the CDR3 is TGTGCCAGCAGTTTATCCAATTACGAGCAGTACTTC. It specifies CASSLSNYEQYF. The full variable domain, rest sourced from reference TRBV28 and TRBJ2-7, is DVKVTQSSRYLVKRTGEKVFLECVQDMDHENMFWYRQDPGLGLRLIYFSYDVKMKEKGDIPEGYSVSREKKERFSLILESASTNQTSMYLCASSLSNYEQYFGPGTRLTVT.

The chain carries TRBV2 and TRBJ2-6; 7 bases agree with TRBD1. The CDR3 length is 18 residues. CDR1 and CDR2 (germline): SNHLY, FYNNEI. The trim removed 8 bases at V and 0 bases at J, leaving 13 bases unmatched. The DNA for the CDR3 is TGTGCCAGCTTAAATGGACAGGTGCTACTCTCTGGGGCCAACGTCCTGACTTTC. It codes for CASLNGQVLLSGANVLTF.